This is a list of T cell receptor beta chains from one sample in a study of T cell repertoires in cytomegalovirus infection. One entry per CDR3 protein, called by TCRdb with MiXCR from the reads. Of 75,000 to 95,000 distinct CDR3 sequences in the sample, 45% to 50% were seen once. No antigen has been identified for these receptors. This material consisted of CD8+ T cells from cultured PBMCs, taken from culture after CMV antigen stimulation. The receptors come from a human donor in good health (CMV status not recorded). Some clones in this sample may be carry-over from other donors' samples. Each CDR3 is given with its conserved first and last residue. D genes are given only for firm matches. Size is omitted from some rows. Given values are once, few, many or a class for expanded clones.

v_call	d_call	clone_size	j_call	cdr3_nt	cdr3_aa
TRBV20-1	-	-	TRBJ1-1	TGCAGTGCTAAGAGGGGATACACTGAAGCTTTCTTT	CSAKRGYTEAFF
TRBV18	-	few	TRBJ1-6	TGTGCCAGCTCACTCCCGGGCCCTAATTCACCCCTCCACTTT	CASSLPGPNSPLHF
TRBV7-9	-	-	TRBJ2-1	TGTGCCAGCAGCTTAGCCCCGGTAGGGTACAATGAGCAGTTCTTC	CASSLAPVGYNEQFF
TRBV19	-	-	TRBJ1-1	TGTGCCAGTATGGTCGGCAGGGGGAACACTGAAGCTTTCTTT	CASMVGRGNTEAFF
TRBV25-1	TRBD1	few	TRBJ2-7	TGTGCCAGCAGTACCCGACAGGGGAGGTCTGTAACTAGCTACGAGCAGTACTTC	CASSTRQGRSVTSYEQYF
TRBV11-2	-	-	TRBJ1-1	TGTGCCAGCAGCCTTGGTATAGAAGGCTTTACCGCTTTCTTT	CASSLGIEGFTAFF
TRBV7-8	TRBD2	-	TRBJ2-5	TGTGCCAGCAGTTTGGGACTAGTCAAGAGGGAGACCCAGTACTTC	CASSLGLVKRETQYF
TRBV12-3/TRBV12-4	-	few	TRBJ1-2	TGTGCCAGCAGTTTAGCGCCGGCTAACTATGGCTACACCTTC	CASSLAPANYGYTF
TRBV12-3/TRBV12-4	TRBD1	-	TRBJ2-7	TGTGCCAGCAGTATCGGACAGGATCGCGAGCAGTACTTC	CASSIGQDREQYF
TRBV28	-	-	TRBJ2-6	TGTGCCAGCAGTGAACCCTGGGACGGGGCCGGTCGGGGGGCCAACGTCCTGACTTTC	CASSEPWDGAGRGANVLTF
TRBV7-9	-	few	TRBJ1-1	TGTGCCAGCAGCGGGGGGACTGTTGGGGACACTGAAGCTTTCTTT	CASSGGTVGDTEAFF
TRBV7-6	TRBD2	-	TRBJ2-7	TGTGCCAGCAGCTCGACTAGCGGGGGAATATGGGAGCAGTACTTC	CASSSTSGGIWEQYF
TRBV9	TRBD2	many	TRBJ2-7	TGTGCCAGCAGCCTGGGACTAGGGCTCGACGAGCAGTACTTC	CASSLGLGLDEQYF
TRBV12-5	-	-	TRBJ1-2	TGTGCTAGTGGTTTCGCTAACCTAGACTACACCTTC	CASGFANLDYTF
TRBV6-2/TRBV6-3	TRBD2	-	TRBJ2-2	TGTGCCAGCAGATCTACGACTAGCGGGGGGGCCGCAGCCGGGGAGCTGTTTTTT	CASRSTTSGGAAAGELFF
TRBV27	-	-	TRBJ1-1	TGTGCCAGCAGCCTGACAGGTGTTGCTGAAGCTTTCTTT	CASSLTGVAEAFF
TRBV7-2	-	few	TRBJ2-2	TGTGCCAGCAGCTTAGTGGGGAACACCGGGGAGCTGTTTTTT	CASSLVGNTGELFF
TRBV2	-	few	TRBJ1-1	TGCGGGGGGGGGGGCCCAGGGAGCACTGAAGCTTTCTTT	CGGGGPGSTEAFF
TRBV4-2	-	-	TRBJ1-2	TGTGCCAGCAGCCTTACGAGAGGGCTGGGATTTTACTATGGCTACACCTTC	CASSLTRGLGFYYGYTF
TRBV5-5	TRBD1	few	TRBJ1-5	TGTGCCAGCAGCCCAACGACAGGGTTGGGCAATCAGCCCCAGCATTTT	CASSPTTGLGNQPQHF